This is a list of T cell receptor beta chains from one sample in a study of blood T cell repertoires in COVID-19. Produced via immunoSEQ multiplex PCR; TCRdb's table is partial and in-frame only. The repertoire consists of about 300,000 clones, with 80% to 90% occurring once and the leading ten covering roughly 4%. The source material was PBMCs or T cells enriched from blood (not recorded which). These receptors came from a man aged 25 to 40 who had recovered from COVID-19. Both conserved end residues are part of each CDR3. The D gene is left open where the match is weak. Rows give clone size only sometimes, using once, few, many, or a class for an expanded clone.

CDR3aa,CDR3nt,j_gene,v_gene,abundance,d_gene,len
CASSTRLAGETQYF,TGTGCCAGCAGCACCCGACTAGCCGGAGAGACCCAGTACTTC,TRBJ2-5,TRBV7-8,once,TRBD2,14
CATSRDPGGPVNQPQHF,TGTGCCACCAGCAGAGATCCGGGAGGGCCGGTAAATCAGCCCCAGCATTTT,TRBJ1-5,TRBV15,once,NA,17
CASSLQGQMNTEAFF,TGTGCCAGCAGTCTGCAGGGACAGATGAACACTGAAGCTTTCTTT,TRBJ1-1,TRBV11-2,few,TRBD1,15
CASSSGHSTDTQYF,TGCGCCAGCTCTAGCGGACATAGCACAGATACGCAGTATTTT,TRBJ2-3,TRBV10-1,NA,TRBD2,14
CASSLARNTDTQYF,TGCGCCAGCAGCTTGGCCAGAAACACAGATACGCAGTATTTT,TRBJ2-3,TRBV5-1,many,NA,14
CASSRGQGANTEAFF,TGTGCCAGCTCACGAGGACAGGGCGCCAACACTGAAGCTTTCTTT,TRBJ1-1,TRBV18,NA,TRBD1,15
CSASGDSFPYEQYF,TGCAGTGCTAGTGGGGACAGTTTTCCCTACGAGCAGTACTTC,TRBJ2-7,TRBV20-1,few,TRBD1,14
CASSMGGEGDRGTEAFF,TGTGCCAGTAGTATGGGTGGTGAAGGTGACAGGGGAACTGAAGCTTTCTTT,TRBJ1-1,TRBV19,NA,TRBD1,17
CASSPDRTHQPQHF,TGTGCCAGCTCACCGGACAGGACTCATCAGCCCCAGCATTTT,TRBJ1-5,TRBV18,once,TRBD1,14
CAWRSGISYEQYF,TGTGCCTGGAGGTCTGGCATCTCCTACGAGCAGTACTTC,TRBJ2-7,TRBV30,NA,NA,13
CASSPLGTGNQPQHF,TGTGCCAGTAGTCCCTTAGGGACAGGTAATCAGCCCCAGCATTTT,TRBJ1-5,TRBV19,NA,TRBD1,15
CASSPRDRGRETEAFF,TGTGCCAGCAGTCCCCGGGACAGGGGGCGGGAAACTGAAGCTTTCTTT,TRBJ1-1,TRBV27,NA,TRBD1,16
CASSFGRVDEKLFF,TGCGCCAGCAGCTTTGGCAGGGTAGATGAAAAACTGTTTTTT,TRBJ1-4,TRBV5-1,NA,NA,14
CASSQGEGNQPQHF,TGTGCCAGCTCACAGGGAGAGGGCAATCAGCCCCAGCATTTT,TRBJ1-5,TRBV18,NA,NA,14
CASSLPRTGASGANVLTF,TGTGCCAGCAGCTTGCCCCGGACAGGGGCCTCTGGGGCCAACGTCCTGACTTTC,TRBJ2-6,TRBV5-4,NA,TRBD1,18
CASSLGLAGGKQETQYF,TGCGCCAGCAGCTTGGGGCTAGCGGGGGGAAAACAAGAGACCCAGTACTTC,TRBJ2-5,TRBV5-1,NA,TRBD2,17
CAWSGWQGLYGYTF,TGTGCCTGGAGTGGGTGGCAGGGACTTTATGGCTACACCTTC,TRBJ1-2,TRBV30,NA,NA,14
CASSLLGGARAMNTEAFF,TGTGCCAGCAGTTTATTGGGCGGGGCCAGGGCCATGAACACTGAAGCTTTCTTT,TRBJ1-1,TRBV27,NA,NA,18
CASSKAAGGQETQYF,TGTGCCAGCAGCAAAGCCGCCGGGGGGCAAGAGACCCAGTACTTC,TRBJ2-5,TRBV21-1,NA,NA,15
CASSLEGQGYEQYF,TGTGCCAGCAGCTTGGAGGGACAGGGCTACGAGCAGTACTTC,TRBJ2-7,TRBV5-5,once,TRBD1,14
CAWSTGFQETQYF,TGTGCCTGGAGTACAGGGTTCCAAGAGACCCAGTACTTC,TRBJ2-5,TRBV30,NA,NA,13
CATSDPTGQGPYEQYF,TGTGCCACCAGTGATCCAACGGGACAGGGCCCCTACGAGCAGTACTTC,TRBJ2-7,TRBV24-1,NA,TRBD1,16
CASRSGGGNYEQYF,TGTGCCAGCAGAAGCGGGGGGGGAAACTACGAGCAGTACTTC,TRBJ2-7,TRBV7-8,NA,TRBD2,14
CASSSYRGRTGELFF,TGTGCCAGCAGCTCGTACAGGGGGCGCACCGGGGAGCTGTTTTTT,TRBJ2-2,TRBV7-2,NA,TRBD1,15
CAWNSGVGEQYF,TGTGCCTGGAATTCGGGAGTTGGGGAGCAGTACTTC,TRBJ2-7,TRBV30,once,NA,12
CASSLVQGDTEAFF,TGTGCCAGCAGTCTAGTACAGGGGGACACTGAAGCTTTCTTT,TRBJ1-1,TRBV6-5,NA,TRBD1,14
CAISGQGPEQFF,TGTGCCATATCGGGACAGGGGCCTGAGCAGTTCTTC,TRBJ2-1,TRBV10-3,NA,TRBD1,12
CASRYTGSDTQYF,TGTGCCAGCAGATATACAGGGTCGGATACGCAGTATTTT,TRBJ2-3,TRBV2,NA,NA,13
CATSDSGQGVHEQYF,TGTGCCACCAGTGACAGTGGACAGGGTGTCCACGAGCAGTACTTC,TRBJ2-7,TRBV24-1,NA,TRBD1,15
CASSLAAGLNNSPLHF,TGTGCCAGCAGCTTGGCGGCGGGTTTGAATAATTCACCCCTCCACTTT,TRBJ1-6,TRBV5-5,NA,NA,16
CASRPDRGPYNEQFF,TGTGCCAGCAGACCCGACAGGGGGCCCTACAATGAGCAGTTCTTC,TRBJ2-1,TRBV6-5,NA,TRBD1,15
CASSSDRGNSPLHF,TGTGCCAGCAGCTCCGACAGGGGTAATTCACCCCTCCACTTT,TRBJ1-6,TRBV11-2,NA,TRBD1,14
CAWSVRRASGANVLTF,TGTGCCTGGAGTGTAAGGCGGGCCTCTGGGGCCAACGTCCTGACTTTC,TRBJ2-6,TRBV30,NA,NA,16
CATSRDRFSGIGNTIYF,TGTGCCACCAGCAGAGATAGGTTTTCAGGGATTGGAAACACCATATATTTT,TRBJ1-3,TRBV15,NA,NA,17
CSASLWQSNYGYTF,TGCAGTGCTAGTCTCTGGCAGTCTAACTATGGCTACACCTTC,TRBJ1-2,TRBV20-1,NA,NA,14
CASSWDRGGNQYF,TGTGCCAGCAGCTGGGACAGGGGAGGGAATCAGTACTTC,TRBJ2-4,TRBV7-2,NA,TRBD1,13
CASSLAQGPLPGQYF,TGTGCCAGCAGCTTAGCGCAGGGGCCGCTCCCGGGCCAGTACTTC,TRBJ2-5,TRBV7-6,once,NA,15
CASSGTGILGGYTF,TGTGCCAGCAGCGGGACAGGGATCCTAGGAGGCTACACCTTC,TRBJ1-2,TRBV27,NA,TRBD1,14
CASSLRPETTDTQYF,TGCGCCAGCAGCTTAAGGCCCGAGACAACAGATACGCAGTATTTT,TRBJ2-3,TRBV5-1,NA,NA,15
CATRGTGMTYGYTF,TGTGCCACCAGGGGGACAGGGATGACCTATGGCTACACCTTC,TRBJ1-2,TRBV24-1,NA,TRBD1,14
CASSITGGGNQPQHF,TGTGCCAGTAGTATAACCGGGGGTGGGAATCAGCCCCAGCATTTT,TRBJ1-5,TRBV19,NA,NA,15
CASRDNNPPNTEAFF,TGTGCCAGCAGGGACAACAATCCCCCGAACACTGAAGCTTTCTTT,TRBJ1-1,TRBV2,NA,NA,15
CASSAGQSTGELFF,TGTGCCAGCAGCGCGGGACAGTCCACCGGGGAGCTGTTTTTT,TRBJ2-2,TRBV11-3,once,NA,14
CASSPQATEGNIQYF,TGTGCCAGCTCACCACAAGCAACGGAGGGAAACATTCAGTACTTC,TRBJ2-4,TRBV18,NA,NA,15
CSEILTSGGYNEQFF,TGCAGCGAGATACTCACTAGCGGGGGTTACAATGAGCAGTTCTTC,TRBJ2-1,TRBV29-1,NA,TRBD2,15
CASSLEFSTEAFF,TGCGCCAGCAGCTTGGAGTTCAGCACTGAAGCTTTCTTT,TRBJ1-1,TRBV5-1,NA,NA,13
CATGGWAEAFF,TGTGCCACCGGGGGGTGGGCTGAAGCTTTCTTT,TRBJ1-1,TRBV28,NA,NA,11
CASSDPGQSFYGYTF,TGTGCCAGCAGCGACCCGGGACAGTCCTTCTATGGCTACACCTTC,TRBJ1-2,TRBV6-5,NA,TRBD1,15
CASPPHAGTGYYNEQFF,TGTGCCAGTCCCCCTCACGCCGGGACTGGATACTACAATGAGCAGTTCTTC,TRBJ2-1,TRBV19,NA,NA,17
CASSSRQGAGLKYGYTF,TGTGCCAGCAGCAGCAGACAGGGGGCTGGATTAAAGTATGGCTACACCTTC,TRBJ1-2,TRBV7-2,NA,TRBD1,17
CASSQDLTSGPDTQYF,TGTGCCAGCAGCCAAGACCTGACTAGCGGCCCAGATACGCAGTATTTT,TRBJ2-3,TRBV3-1/TRBV3-2,NA,TRBD2,16
CATVGQSYEQYF,TGTGCCACCGTAGGACAGAGCTACGAGCAGTACTTC,TRBJ2-7,TRBV2,NA,NA,12
CASATSGNANEQFF,TGCGCCAGTGCGACTAGCGGGAACGCCAATGAGCAGTTCTTC,TRBJ2-1,TRBV5-1,once,TRBD2,14
CASSESSGALSQYF,TGCGCCAGCAGTGAGTCAAGCGGGGCGCTCTCCCAGTATTTT,TRBJ2-3,TRBV10-2,NA,TRBD2,14